This TCR beta chain emerged from a study of human T cells and chemical hapten exposure. Study-wide points: Counts of expanded TCRs (at PT1) showed a positive correlation with patch test score.

Time point here: patch test 2, 6 weeks after DPC sensitization. Indicated treatment: therapeutic diphenylcyclopropenone sensitization with weekly scalp DPC. In every case, blood was obtained before the patch test was applied. TCRdb reprocessed the RACE reads with MiXCR, giving one entry per CDR3 protein. Of some 100,000 distinct CDR3 sequences in the sample, roughly a tenth are singletons; the top ten hold approximately 2.8%. This CDR3 contains 14 residues. Germline CDR1 reads KGHSH; CDR2 reads LQKENI. Germline trimming cut 4 bases from V and 5 bases from J; bases unmatched to any gene: 5. This clonotype appeared many times. The antigen is unknown.

This sequence joins TRBV18 and TRBJ2-7; 10 nucleotides agree with TRBD1. The source material was whole blood, sampled in connection with sensitization to the hapten diphenylcyclopropenone (DPC). This TCR derives from a woman aged 40 to 49 with alopecia areata. Some clones in this sample may be carry-over from other donors' samples. CDR3 region: CASSQGQGGDEQYF. The CDR3 DNA is TGTGCCAGCTCACAAGGACAGGGGGGGGACGAGCAGTACTTC. Together with reference TRBV18 and TRBJ2-7, the CDR3 gives the full variable domain: NAGVMQNPRHLVRRRGQEARLRCSPMKGHSHVYWYRQLPEEGLKFMVYLQKENIIDESGMPKERFSAEFPKEGPSILRIQQVVRGDSAAYFCASSQGQGGDEQYFGPGTRLTVT.